Sequencing of this TCR beta chain was carried out in a study of Graves' ophthalmopathy and Graves' hyperthyroidism. Study-wide results and caveats: A majority of expanded thyroid clonotypes exceeding 0.001 frequency were likewise present in blood.

The authors isolated PBMCs from around 10 ml of fresh peripheral blood. In its sample, this clonotype was seen many times. What it binds is unknown. Its ends do not fully match the called genes, so a read error is possible. This CDR3 contains 15 residues. Germline V gene data show CDR1 as MGHDK and CDR2 as SYGVNS. Amplified material comprised TCR beta CDR3 regions derived from RNA transcripts. HTBI primers served in a first-round RT-PCR, which a second-round multiplex PCR followed. TCRdb analysed the multiplex PCR reads with MiXCR anew, one entry per CDR3 protein. The sample consists of 210,000 or so distinct CDR3 sequences, around 28% of them appearing once.

This TCR was sampled from a man aged 45-65 years with Graves' ophthalmopathy. The chain joins TRBV25-1 to TRBJ1-1, with D tentatively TRBD1 (6 bases). Input material: peripheral blood. In nucleotides, the CDR3 is TGTGCCGGCAGTGAATGGTCGGGACATACGGGTGAAGCTTTCTTT. This gives the protein CAGSEWSGHTGEAFF. The complete variable domain, with remaining parts taken from reference TRBV25-1 and TRBJ1-1, reads EADIYQTPRYLVIGTGKKITLECSQTMGHDKMYWYQQDPGMELHLIHYSYGVNSTEKGDLSSESTVSRIRTEHFPLTLESARPSHTSQYLCAGSEWSGHTGEAFFGQGTRLTVV.